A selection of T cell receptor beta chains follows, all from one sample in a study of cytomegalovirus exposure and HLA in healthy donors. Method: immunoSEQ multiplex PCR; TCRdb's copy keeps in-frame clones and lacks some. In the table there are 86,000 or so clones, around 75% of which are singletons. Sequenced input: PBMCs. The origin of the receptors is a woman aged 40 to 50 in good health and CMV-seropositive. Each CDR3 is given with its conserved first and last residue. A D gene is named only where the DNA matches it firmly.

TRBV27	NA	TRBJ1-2	CASSFRTLGYGYTF
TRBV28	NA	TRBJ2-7	CASKTNSPYEQYF
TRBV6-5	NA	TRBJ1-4	CASSPLGSKNEKLFF
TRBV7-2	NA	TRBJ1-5	CASSSQGILNQPQHF
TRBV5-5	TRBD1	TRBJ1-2	CASSIPTGGTNYGYTF
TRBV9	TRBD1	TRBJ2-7	CASSVSDRERYEQYF
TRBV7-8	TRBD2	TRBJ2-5	CASSLGGREEETQYF
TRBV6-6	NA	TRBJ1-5	CASSRDRSSNQPQHF
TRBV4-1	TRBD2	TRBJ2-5	CASSTPGTSEETQYF
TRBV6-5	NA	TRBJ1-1	CASSSPASYTEAFF
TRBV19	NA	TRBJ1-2	CASRGAGLFSGGYTF
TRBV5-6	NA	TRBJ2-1	CASSQPTGEQFF
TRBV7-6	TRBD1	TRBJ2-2	CASSLGTGSTGELFF
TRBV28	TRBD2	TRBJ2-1	CASSFRWEGYNEQFF
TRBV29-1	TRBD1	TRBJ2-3	CSVDPPTGEFTDTQYF
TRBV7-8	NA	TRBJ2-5	CASSSRTDQETQYF
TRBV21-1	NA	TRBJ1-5	CASSRATGGAQPQHF
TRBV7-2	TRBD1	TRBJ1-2	CASTRTGGDNYGYTF
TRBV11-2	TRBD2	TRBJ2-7	CASSSSPGTSVSKQYF
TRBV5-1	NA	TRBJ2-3	CASSLVVAMTGTQYF
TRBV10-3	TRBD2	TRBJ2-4	CAISEQAALAGESIQYF
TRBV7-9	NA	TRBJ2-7	CASSLGGGASSYEQYF
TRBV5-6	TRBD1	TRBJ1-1	CASSPGGADYTEAFF
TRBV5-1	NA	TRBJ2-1	CASRWGLNEQFF
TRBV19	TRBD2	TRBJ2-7	CASSIVRLAGEKASYEQYF
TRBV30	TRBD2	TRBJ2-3	CAWSVFGGGLDTQYF
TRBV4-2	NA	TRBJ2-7	CASSQAGTTISYEQYF
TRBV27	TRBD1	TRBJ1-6	CASKQTGANSPLHF
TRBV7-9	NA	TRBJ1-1	CASSSLFGTEAFF
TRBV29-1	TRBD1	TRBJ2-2	CSVQGAGNTGELFF
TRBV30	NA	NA	CAWWPRGGYEQYF
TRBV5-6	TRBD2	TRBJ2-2	CASSLEDRGLAQELFF
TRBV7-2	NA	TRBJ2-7	CASSSGGVEQYF
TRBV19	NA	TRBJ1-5	CASSVLIPNQPQHF
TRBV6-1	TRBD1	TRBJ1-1	CASSEFRTKTGTSEAFF
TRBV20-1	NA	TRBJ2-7	CSGREAYEQYF
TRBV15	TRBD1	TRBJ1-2	CATSRSPGQGVDYGYTF
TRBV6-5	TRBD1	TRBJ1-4	CASSFTGDEKLFF
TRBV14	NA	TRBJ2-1	CASSQDGGNEQFF
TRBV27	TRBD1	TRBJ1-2	CASSRDRVDGYTF
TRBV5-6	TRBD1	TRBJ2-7	CASGVVVTGAREQYF
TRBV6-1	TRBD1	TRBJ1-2	CASSASGQGMFYGYTF
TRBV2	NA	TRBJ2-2	CASTKTGTNTGELFF
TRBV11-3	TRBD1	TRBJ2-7	CASSRTGANYEQYF
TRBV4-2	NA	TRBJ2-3	CASSRELSTDTQYF
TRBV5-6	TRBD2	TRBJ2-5	CASSLSGDQETQYF
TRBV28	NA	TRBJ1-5	CASSLARDQPQHF
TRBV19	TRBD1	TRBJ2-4	CASSMLGGWDIQYF
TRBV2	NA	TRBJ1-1	CASSLEADYTEAFF
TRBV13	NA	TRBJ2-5	CASSLRPSSGETQYF
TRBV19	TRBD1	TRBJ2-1	CASSVDRGSGYNEQFF
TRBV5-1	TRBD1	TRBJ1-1	CASSSDRGGLLAEAFF
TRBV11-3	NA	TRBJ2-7	CASSPRGGADYEQYF
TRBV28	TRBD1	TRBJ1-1	CASSLPGQGALEAFF